The rows below give T cell receptor beta chains drawn from one sample of a study of blood T cell repertoires in COVID-19. The method was immunoSEQ multiplex PCR; TCRdb's version includes in-frame clones alone and lacks a portion of them. The sample consists of approximately 300,000 clones, around four fifths of them appearing once. Sample: peripheral blood. All receptors come from a woman aged 50 to 60 with acute or convalescent COVID-19. The CDR3 runs from the conserved cysteine through the conserved F or W. Each record gives: V gene, clone size, J gene, D gene, CDR3 protein, CDR3 DNA. The D gene is left open where the match is weak. Size tells how often a clone was seen (once, few, many) or the class of an expanded clone, and some rows leave it out.

v_gene: TRBV5-6
abundance: few
j_gene: TRBJ1-1
d_gene: -
CDR3aa: CASSPIQGYTEAFF
CDR3nt: TGTGCCAGCAGCCCAATACAGGGTTACACTGAAGCTTTCTTT

v_gene: TRBV2
abundance: once
j_gene: TRBJ1-2
d_gene: -
CDR3aa: CASREDRYEYGYTF
CDR3nt: TGTGCCAGCAGGGAAGACAGGTACGAATATGGCTACACCTTC

v_gene: TRBV7-8
abundance: -
j_gene: TRBJ1-1
d_gene: -
CDR3aa: CASSLRHEAFF
CDR3nt: TGTGCCAGCAGCCTAAGACATGAAGCTTTCTTT

v_gene: TRBV29-1
abundance: -
j_gene: TRBJ1-4
d_gene: -
CDR3aa: CSGAGSNEKLFF
CDR3nt: TGCAGCGGAGCAGGATCTAATGAAAAACTGTTTTTT

v_gene: TRBV6-5
abundance: -
j_gene: TRBJ1-4
d_gene: TRBD1
CDR3aa: CASKPGGEKLFF
CDR3nt: TGTGCCAGCAAGCCAGGGGGCGAAAAACTGTTTTTT

v_gene: TRBV29-1
abundance: -
j_gene: TRBJ2-3
d_gene: -
CDR3aa: CSVHDTDTQYF
CDR3nt: TGCAGCGTACACGATACAGATACGCAGTATTTT

v_gene: TRBV6-2/TRBV6-3
abundance: -
j_gene: TRBJ2-5
d_gene: -
CDR3aa: CASSYSPGEETQYF
CDR3nt: TGTGCCAGCAGTTATTCTCCGGGGGAGGAGACCCAGTACTTC

v_gene: TRBV2
abundance: -
j_gene: TRBJ1-1
d_gene: TRBD1
CDR3aa: CASSDLAGGLAFF
CDR3nt: TGTGCCAGCAGTGATTTGGCAGGGGGCCTTGCTTTCTTT

v_gene: TRBV5-1
abundance: once
j_gene: TRBJ1-1
d_gene: -
CDR3aa: CASSLGQGREAFF
CDR3nt: TGCGCCAGCAGCTTGGGTCAGGGCCGGGAAGCTTTCTTT

v_gene: TRBV6-6
abundance: -
j_gene: TRBJ1-5
d_gene: TRBD1
CDR3aa: CASSYSEGANQPQHF
CDR3nt: TGTGCCAGCAGTTACTCAGAGGGGGCCAATCAGCCCCAGCATTTT

v_gene: TRBV7-2
abundance: -
j_gene: TRBJ1-2
d_gene: -
CDR3aa: CASSKDRFGGYTF
CDR3nt: TGTGCCAGCAGTAAAGACAGGTTCGGAGGCTACACCTTC

v_gene: TRBV2
abundance: few
j_gene: TRBJ1-1
d_gene: -
CDR3aa: CASSEQGGNTEAFF
CDR3nt: TGTGCCAGCAGTGAACAGGGCGGGAACACTGAAGCTTTCTTT

v_gene: TRBV13
abundance: -
j_gene: TRBJ2-3
d_gene: -
CDR3aa: CASSLETGTYTDTQYF
CDR3nt: TGTGCCAGCAGCCTTGAGACGGGGACTTACACAGATACGCAGTATTTT

v_gene: TRBV7-9
abundance: -
j_gene: TRBJ1-1
d_gene: TRBD1
CDR3aa: CASSPRQGRPEAFF
CDR3nt: TGTGCCAGCAGCCCGCGACAGGGGCGGCCTGAAGCTTTCTTT

v_gene: TRBV9
abundance: -
j_gene: TRBJ1-3
d_gene: -
CDR3aa: CASSVDGDSGNTIYF
CDR3nt: TGTGCCAGCAGCGTAGACGGAGACTCTGGAAACACCATATATTTT

v_gene: TRBV19
abundance: few
j_gene: TRBJ1-1
d_gene: TRBD1
CDR3aa: CASSHRDRGNTEAFF
CDR3nt: TGTGCCAGTAGCCACCGGGACAGGGGGAACACTGAAGCTTTCTTT

v_gene: TRBV4-1
abundance: once
j_gene: TRBJ1-4
d_gene: TRBD1
CDR3aa: CASSRDSNEKLFF
CDR3nt: TGCGCCAGCAGCCGGGACAGTAATGAAAAACTGTTTTTT

v_gene: TRBV29-1
abundance: few
j_gene: TRBJ1-2
d_gene: TRBD1
CDR3aa: CSVRGQGGHYGYTF
CDR3nt: TGCAGCGTTCGGGGACAGGGGGGTCACTATGGCTACACCTTC

v_gene: TRBV12-3/TRBV12-4
abundance: once
j_gene: TRBJ2-2
d_gene: -
CDR3aa: CASRTDYTGELFF
CDR3nt: TGTGCCAGCAGGACGGACTACACCGGGGAGCTGTTTTTT

v_gene: TRBV19
abundance: -
j_gene: TRBJ1-2
d_gene: -
CDR3aa: CASSIGAGEYGYTF
CDR3nt: TGTGCCAGTAGTATAGGGGCAGGGGAGTATGGCTACACCTTC

v_gene: TRBV7-6
abundance: few
j_gene: TRBJ2-3
d_gene: TRBD2
CDR3aa: CASSLLSGTTTDTQYF
CDR3nt: TGTGCCAGCAGCTTATTGTCTGGGACTACCACAGATACGCAGTATTTT

v_gene: TRBV5-6
abundance: -
j_gene: TRBJ2-7
d_gene: -
CDR3aa: CASSLGVYEQYF
CDR3nt: TGTGCCAGCAGCTTGGGAGTCTACGAGCAGTACTTC

v_gene: TRBV6-5
abundance: -
j_gene: TRBJ1-2
d_gene: -
CDR3aa: CASRGRGWNYGYTF
CDR3nt: TGTGCCAGCAGGGGGCGGGGGTGGAACTATGGCTACACCTTC

v_gene: TRBV19
abundance: -
j_gene: TRBJ1-1
d_gene: TRBD1
CDR3aa: CASSLGTGPLELEAFF
CDR3nt: TGTGCCAGTAGTTTAGGGACAGGGCCCCTCGAATTGGAAGCTTTCTTT

v_gene: TRBV4-3
abundance: -
j_gene: TRBJ1-2
d_gene: TRBD1
CDR3aa: CASSRGTGEGGYTF
CDR3nt: TGCGCCAGCAGCCGGGGGACAGGGGAGGGTGGCTACACCTTC

v_gene: TRBV2
abundance: -
j_gene: TRBJ1-5
d_gene: TRBD1
CDR3aa: CASSFGQELFGQPQHF
CDR3nt: TGTGCCAGCAGTTTCGGACAGGAGCTTTTTGGTCAGCCCCAGCATTTT

v_gene: TRBV24-1
abundance: -
j_gene: TRBJ1-1
d_gene: TRBD1
CDR3aa: CATSDTTGRAFF
CDR3nt: TGTGCCACCAGTGATACGACAGGGCGAGCTTTCTTT

v_gene: TRBV7-9
abundance: once
j_gene: TRBJ2-5
d_gene: -
CDR3aa: CASSLSGPETQYF
CDR3nt: TGTGCCAGCAGCTTAAGCGGCCCAGAGACCCAGTACTTC